This TCR beta chain came from a study of spatial heterogeneity in lung cancer. Study-level information: The follow-up PBMC samples were sequenced whenever they were available. The median time to follow-up was about two years after resection. Study conclusions and caveats: Detection of ubiquitous tumor TCRs in blood was higher at resection than follow-up.

This clonotype was detected many times. Its antigen remains unknown. Each TCR cDNA molecule bore a unique molecular identifier. Using its own MiXCR run on the 5' RACE reads, TCRdb lists one record per CDR3 protein. The data hold about 70,000 distinct CDR3 sequences, with 8% to 10% observed a single time. The time point: blood at routine non-recurrence follow-up after resection. Researchers sequenced whole RNA taken from tumor, nontumor lung or frozen PBMC without sorting. CDR3 size: 13 residues. Per germline, CDR1 SQVTM and CDR2 ANQGSEA. Trimming stripped 3 bases from V and 1 base from J, with 9 bases between.

The chain couples TRBV29-1 to TRBJ2-5, with D possibly being TRBD2 (5 bases). The source was PBMCs, collected at follow-up. The sequence was collected from a female donor with early-stage non-small cell lung cancer. CDR3 sequence (DNA): TGCAGCGTTGAGTTTGGAGGCCAAGAGACCCAGTACTTC. As protein: CSVEFGGQETQYF.